The TCR beta chain under discussion was sequenced for a study of cytomegalovirus exposure and HLA in healthy donors. On this clone: Its specificity is not known.

Overall study findings and caveats: In vitro confirmation showed three CMV-associated chains to be CMV antigen specific. Indistinguishability led to the exclusion of some V segments, TRBV6-2 and TRBV6-3 included.

V was shortened by 5 bases and J by 0 bases, with 8 bases between the two germline ends. From germline, CDR1 is MDHEN and CDR2 SYDVKM. This CDR3 region has 15 residues. PCR amplification relied on 60 Vbeta primers (plus 13 Jbeta primers). Assay: immunoSEQ multiplex PCR; the TCRdb copy retains only in-frame clones and omits some. The sample shows approximately 60,000 clones, roughly four fifths of them seen only once. This rearrangement joins TRBV28 to TRBJ2-6; D may be TRBD1 (6 bases). The sample comprised PBMCs. The TCR comes from a man aged 40-55 years in good health and CMV-seronegative. CDR3 nucleotide sequence: TGTGCCAGCAGTACAGGGCTCTCTGGGGCCAACGTCCTGACTTTC. It specifies CASSTGLSGANVLTF.